The present entry profiles one TCR beta chain with its context. These data originate in a study of blood T cell repertoires in COVID-19. Trimming left V 4 bases short and J 8 bases short, with 11 bases between. CDR1 SGHAT and CDR2 FQDESV come from the germline V gene (reference sequence). This CDR3 has 12 amino acids. The data were produced by immunoSEQ multiplex PCR, yet TCRdb's version contains in-frame clones alone and is incomplete. This sample has some 100,000 clones, with roughly four fifths found just once. The genes are TRBV11-1 and TRBJ1-2; D ambiguous. The receptor's source is a man aged 45 to 65 with active or convalescent COVID-19. What was sequenced was peripheral blood. The DNA of the CDR3 is TGTGCCAGCAGCTCGGAGGACTCAGGCTACACCTTC. Translated: CASSSEDSGYTF.